This is a list of T cell receptor beta chains from one sample in a study of breast tumors, draining lymph nodes, adjacent tissues. Using its own MiXCR run on the multiplex PCR reads, TCRdb lists one record per CDR3 protein. In the table there are 150,000 to 250,000 distinct CDR3 sequences, 25% to 40% of which are singletons. The sequencing sample was made of axillary lymph node tissue. These TCRs come from a female donor with breast cancer. Some clones in this sample may be carry-over from other donors' samples. The CDR3 runs from the conserved cysteine through the conserved F or W. D genes are given only for firm matches. Size is stated for part of the rows, as once, few or many counts, or as a class when the clone is expanded.

>TRBJ2-5|TRBD2|many|TRBV25-1
TGTGCCAGCAGTCCCCTCGGGGGGGGGCAAGAGACCCAGTACTTC
CASSPLGGGQETQYF
>TRBJ2-5|-|many|TRBV20-1
TGCAGTGCTAGTGGGGGGAGCGGAGAGACCCAGTACTTC
CSASGGSGETQYF
>TRBJ1-2|TRBD1|many|TRBV5-1
TGCGCCAGCAGCTTAGGGCCAGGGGGCTATGGCTACACCTTC
CASSLGPGGYGYTF
>TRBJ1-6|-|-|TRBV5-6
TGTGCCAGCAGCCTGCCCCCCCCCTTT
CASSLPPPF
>TRBJ2-1|-|many|TRBV20-1
TGCAGTGCTAGGAAAACAGATTACAATGAGCAGTTCTTC
CSARKTDYNEQFF
>TRBJ2-3|-|many|TRBV10-3
TGTGCCATCAGTGAGTACGCGGGGCCGGGCTCAGACACAGATACGCAGTATTTT
CAISEYAGPGSDTDTQYF
>TRBJ1-4|TRBD1|-|TRBV6-2/TRBV6-3
TGTGCCAGCATCCCGGACAGGTTAGGGGGTAATGAAAAACTGTTTTTT
CASIPDRLGGNEKLFF
>TRBJ2-7|-|many|TRBV2
TGTGCCAGCAGTAGAGGGACGAGCGAGCAGTACTTC
CASSRGTSEQYF
>TRBJ1-4|-|-|TRBV20-1
TGCAGTGCTGGTTCGTGGGGTGATGAAAAACTGTCTTTT
CSAGSWGDEKLSF
>TRBJ2-7|TRBD2|many|TRBV28
TGTGCCAGCAGTTGGAGCGGGAAACGCTACGAGCAGTACTTC
CASSWSGKRYEQYF
>TRBJ2-7|-|many|TRBV6-2/TRBV6-3
TGTGCCACCACATTACAGGGCAAGGCGACCCCTGAGCAGTACTTC
CATTLQGKATPEQYF
>TRBJ2-1|TRBD2|few|TRBV7-3
TGTGCCAGCGGAATAGCGGGCGCCCGCAATGAGCAGTTCTTC
CASGIAGARNEQFF
>TRBJ1-1|TRBD1|few|TRBV7-9
TGTGCCAGCAGCTTGACAGGGAGGGTCACTGAAGCTTTCTTT
CASSLTGRVTEAFF
>TRBJ2-7|TRBD2|many|TRBV30
TGTGCCTGGAAAAGGAGGGAGGGGAGTAAGACCTACGAGCAGTACTTC
CAWKRREGSKTYEQYF
>TRBJ1-4|-|many|TRBV7-9
TGTGCCAGCAGCTTAGTGGGCAGGACTCCCAATGAAAAACTGTTTTTT
CASSLVGRTPNEKLFF
>TRBJ1-4|-|many|TRBV20-1
TGCAGTGCTAGAGATGTCGAACGGGCTAATGAAAAACTGTTTTTT
CSARDVERANEKLFF